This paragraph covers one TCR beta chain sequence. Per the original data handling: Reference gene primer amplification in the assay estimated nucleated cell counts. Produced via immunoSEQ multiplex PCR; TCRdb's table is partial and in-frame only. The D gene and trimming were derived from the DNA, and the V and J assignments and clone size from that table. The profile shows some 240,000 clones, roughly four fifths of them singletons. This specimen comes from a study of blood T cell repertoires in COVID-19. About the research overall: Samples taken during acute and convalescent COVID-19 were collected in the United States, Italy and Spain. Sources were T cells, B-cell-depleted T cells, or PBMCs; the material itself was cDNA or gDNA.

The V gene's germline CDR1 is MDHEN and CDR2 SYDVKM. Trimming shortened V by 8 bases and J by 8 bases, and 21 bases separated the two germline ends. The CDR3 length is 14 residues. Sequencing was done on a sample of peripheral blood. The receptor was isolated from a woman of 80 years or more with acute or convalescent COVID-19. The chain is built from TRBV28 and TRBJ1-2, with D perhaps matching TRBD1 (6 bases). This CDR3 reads CASSQRGGARGYTF. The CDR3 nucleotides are TGTGCCAGCTCACAGAGGGGGGGCGCGAGGGGCTACACCTTC.